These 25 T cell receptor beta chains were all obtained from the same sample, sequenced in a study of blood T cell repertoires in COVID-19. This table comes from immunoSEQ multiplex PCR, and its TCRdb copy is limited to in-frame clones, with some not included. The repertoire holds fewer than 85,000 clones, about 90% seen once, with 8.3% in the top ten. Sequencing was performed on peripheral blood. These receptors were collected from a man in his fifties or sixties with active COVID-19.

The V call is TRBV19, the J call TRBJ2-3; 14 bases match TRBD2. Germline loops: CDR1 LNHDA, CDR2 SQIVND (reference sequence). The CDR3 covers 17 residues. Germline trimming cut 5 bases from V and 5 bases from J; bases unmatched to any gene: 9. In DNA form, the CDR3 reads TGTGCCAGTAGTCCTCAGACTAGCGGGGGGGCTGGAGATACGCAGTATTTT. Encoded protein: CASSPQTSGGAGDTQYF. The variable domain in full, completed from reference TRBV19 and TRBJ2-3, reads DGGITQSPKYLFRKEGQNVTLSCEQNLNHDAMYWYRQDPGQGLRLIYYSQIVNDFQKGDIAEGYSVSREKKESFPLTVTSAQKNPTAFYLCASSPQTSGGAGDTQYFGPGTRLTVL.

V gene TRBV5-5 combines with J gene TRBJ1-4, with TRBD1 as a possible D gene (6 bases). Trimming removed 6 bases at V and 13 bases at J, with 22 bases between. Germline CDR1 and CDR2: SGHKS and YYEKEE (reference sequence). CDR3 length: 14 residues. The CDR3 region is CASIPGDIAQTLFF. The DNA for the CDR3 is TGTGCCAGCATTCCAGGGGATATCGCCCAAACACTGTTTTTT. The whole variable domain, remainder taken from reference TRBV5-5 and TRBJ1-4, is DAGVTQSPTHLIKTRGQQVTLRCSPISGHKSVSWYQQVLGQGPQFIFQYYEKEERGRGNFPDRFSARQFPNYSSELNVNALLLGDSALYLCASIPGDIAQTLFFGSGTQLSVL.

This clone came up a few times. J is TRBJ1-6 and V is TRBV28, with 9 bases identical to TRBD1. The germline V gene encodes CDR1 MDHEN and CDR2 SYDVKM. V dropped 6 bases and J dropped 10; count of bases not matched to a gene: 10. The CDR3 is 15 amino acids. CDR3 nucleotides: TGTGCCAGCAGACCCTCGGGACAGGGACGCTCACCCCTCCACTTT. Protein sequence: CASRPSGQGRSPLHF.

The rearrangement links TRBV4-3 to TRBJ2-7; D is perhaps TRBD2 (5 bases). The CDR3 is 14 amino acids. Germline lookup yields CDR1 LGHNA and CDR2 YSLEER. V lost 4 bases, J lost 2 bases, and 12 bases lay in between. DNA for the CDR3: TGCGCCAGCAGCCCAGGACGGGGTACCTACGAGCAGTACTTC. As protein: CASSPGRGTYEQYF.

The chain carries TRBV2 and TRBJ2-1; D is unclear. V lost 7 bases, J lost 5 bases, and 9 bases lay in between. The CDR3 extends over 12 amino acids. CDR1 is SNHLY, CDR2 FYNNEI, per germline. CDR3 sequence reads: CASMAVDNEQFF. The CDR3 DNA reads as TGTGCCAGCATGGCGGTAGACAATGAGCAGTTCTTC.

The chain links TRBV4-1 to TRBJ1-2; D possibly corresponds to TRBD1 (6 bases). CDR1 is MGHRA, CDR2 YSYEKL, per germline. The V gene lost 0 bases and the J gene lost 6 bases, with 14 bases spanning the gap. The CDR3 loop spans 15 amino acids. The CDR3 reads CASSQETGVENGYTF. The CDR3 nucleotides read TGCGCCAGCAGCCAAGAGACAGGCGTTGAAAATGGCTACACCTTC.

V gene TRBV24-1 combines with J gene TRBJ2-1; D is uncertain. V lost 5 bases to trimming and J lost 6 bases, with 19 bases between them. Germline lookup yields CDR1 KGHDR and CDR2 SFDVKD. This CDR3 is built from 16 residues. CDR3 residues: CATSGQPGMLANEQFF. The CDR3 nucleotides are TGTGCCACCAGTGGTCAACCCGGTATGCTTGCCAATGAGCAGTTCTTC.

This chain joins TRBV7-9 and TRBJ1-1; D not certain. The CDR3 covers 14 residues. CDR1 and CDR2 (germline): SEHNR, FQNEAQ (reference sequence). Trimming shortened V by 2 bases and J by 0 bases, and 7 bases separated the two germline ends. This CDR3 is CASSLSQLNTEAFF. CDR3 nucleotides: TGTGCCAGCAGCTTAAGCCAATTGAACACTGAAGCTTTCTTT. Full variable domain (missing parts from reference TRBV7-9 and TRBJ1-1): DTGVSQNPRHKITKRGQNVTFRCDPISEHNRLYWYRQTLGQGPEFLTYFQNEAQLEKSRLLSDRFSAERPKGSFSTLEIQRTEQGDSAMYLCASSLSQLNTEAFFGQGTRLTVV.

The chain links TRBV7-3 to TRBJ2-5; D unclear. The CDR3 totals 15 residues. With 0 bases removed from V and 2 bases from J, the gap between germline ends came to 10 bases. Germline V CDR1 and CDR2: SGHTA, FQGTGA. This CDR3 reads CASSLTAGLQETQYF. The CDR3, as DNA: TGTGCCAGCAGCTTAACAGCAGGCCTTCAAGAGACCCAGTACTTC.

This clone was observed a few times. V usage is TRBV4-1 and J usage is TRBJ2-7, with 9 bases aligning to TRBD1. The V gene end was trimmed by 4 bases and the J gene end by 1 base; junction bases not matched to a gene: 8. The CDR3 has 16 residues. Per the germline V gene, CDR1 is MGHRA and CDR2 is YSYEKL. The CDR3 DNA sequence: TGCGCCAGCAGCCTCCCTCGGACAGGGGAATCCTACGAGCAGTACTTC. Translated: CASSLPRTGESYEQYF.

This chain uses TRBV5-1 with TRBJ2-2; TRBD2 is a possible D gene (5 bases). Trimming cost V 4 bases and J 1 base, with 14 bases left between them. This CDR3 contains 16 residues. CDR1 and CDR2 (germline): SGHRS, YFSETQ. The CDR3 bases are TGCGCCAGCAGCCCCACGGTCGGAGGGAACACCGGGGAGCTGTTTTTT. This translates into CASSPTVGGNTGELFF.

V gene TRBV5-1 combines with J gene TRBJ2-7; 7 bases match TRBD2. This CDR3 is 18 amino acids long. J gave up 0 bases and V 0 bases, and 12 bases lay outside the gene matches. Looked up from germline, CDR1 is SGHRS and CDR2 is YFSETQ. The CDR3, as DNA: TGCGCCAGCAGCTTGGGTTCAGGCGGGAGCCGATACTCCTACGAGCAGTACTTC. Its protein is CASSLGSGGSRYSYEQYF.

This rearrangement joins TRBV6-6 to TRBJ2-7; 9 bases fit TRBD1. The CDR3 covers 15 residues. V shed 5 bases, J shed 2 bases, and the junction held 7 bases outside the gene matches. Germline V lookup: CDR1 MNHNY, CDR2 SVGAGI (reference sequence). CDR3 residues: CASSQTDRGTYEQYF. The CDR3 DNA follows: TGTGCCAGCAGTCAGACGGACAGGGGAACCTACGAGCAGTACTTC.

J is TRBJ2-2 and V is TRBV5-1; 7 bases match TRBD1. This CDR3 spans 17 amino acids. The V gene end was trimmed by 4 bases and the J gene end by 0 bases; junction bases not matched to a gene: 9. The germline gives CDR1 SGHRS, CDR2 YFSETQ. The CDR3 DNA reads TGCGCCAGCAGCCTGGGACAGACATATGCGAACACCGGGGAGCTGTTTTTT. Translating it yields CASSLGQTYANTGELFF.

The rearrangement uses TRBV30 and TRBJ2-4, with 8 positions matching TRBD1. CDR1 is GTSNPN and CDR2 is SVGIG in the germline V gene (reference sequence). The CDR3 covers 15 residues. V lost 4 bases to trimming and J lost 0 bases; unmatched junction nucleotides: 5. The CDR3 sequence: CAWTLTGVAKNIQYF. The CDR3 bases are TGTGCCTGGACCTTGACAGGGGTAGCCAAAAACATTCAGTACTTC.

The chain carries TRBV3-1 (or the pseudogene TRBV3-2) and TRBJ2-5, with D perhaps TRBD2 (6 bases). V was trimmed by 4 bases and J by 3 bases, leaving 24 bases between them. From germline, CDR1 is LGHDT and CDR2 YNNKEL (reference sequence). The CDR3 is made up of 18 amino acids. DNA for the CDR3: TGTGCCAGCAGCCGAGGAGGGAGCGGAGCTTACTCTGAAGAGACCCAGTACTTC. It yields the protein CASSRGGSGAYSEETQYF.

The CDR3 loop is CASRSGGGGDSTGELFF. For the CDR3, the DNA is TGTGCCAGCAGGTCAGGGGGCGGAGGCGATAGCACCGGGGAGCTGTTTTTT. The V call is TRBV7-9, the J call TRBJ2-2; TRBD1 matches 8 bases. CDR1 and CDR2 from the germline V gene are SEHNR and FQNEAQ (reference sequence). The V and J ends lost 6 bases and 4 bases, in that order; junction bases with no gene match: 13. This CDR3 region has 17 residues.

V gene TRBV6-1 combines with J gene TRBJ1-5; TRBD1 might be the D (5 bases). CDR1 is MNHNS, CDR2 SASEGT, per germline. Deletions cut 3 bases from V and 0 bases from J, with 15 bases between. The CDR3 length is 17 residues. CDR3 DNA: TGTGCCAGCAGTGACAGGGCGAGATGGGGTAGCAATCAGCCCCAGCATTTT. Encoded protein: CASSDRARWGSNQPQHF.

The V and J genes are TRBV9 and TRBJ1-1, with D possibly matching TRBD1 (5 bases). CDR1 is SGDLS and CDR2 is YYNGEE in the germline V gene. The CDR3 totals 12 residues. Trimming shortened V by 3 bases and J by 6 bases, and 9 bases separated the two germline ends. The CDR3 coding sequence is TGTGCCAGCAGCGCTACAGGTTCTGAAGCTTTCTTT. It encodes CASSATGSEAFF.

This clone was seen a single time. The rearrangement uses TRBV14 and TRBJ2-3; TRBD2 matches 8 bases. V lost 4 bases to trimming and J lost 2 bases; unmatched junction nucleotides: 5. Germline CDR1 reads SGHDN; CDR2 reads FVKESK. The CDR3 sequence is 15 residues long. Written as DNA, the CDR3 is TGTGCCAGCAGCCTCCGGGGGGGGTACACAGATACGCAGTATTTT. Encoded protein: CASSLRGGYTDTQYF.

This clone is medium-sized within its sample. The CDR3: CAISESGGRASTYNSPLHF. The CDR3 region has the DNA TGTGCCATCAGTGAGTCTGGAGGTAGGGCGAGCACCTATAATTCACCCCTCCACTTT. The chain carries TRBV10-3 and TRBJ1-6; D unclear. The CDR3 is 19 amino acids. Germline CDR1 is ENHRY and CDR2 is SYGVKD. The ends were cut back, 0 bases at V and 2 bases at J, with 17 bases in the middle.

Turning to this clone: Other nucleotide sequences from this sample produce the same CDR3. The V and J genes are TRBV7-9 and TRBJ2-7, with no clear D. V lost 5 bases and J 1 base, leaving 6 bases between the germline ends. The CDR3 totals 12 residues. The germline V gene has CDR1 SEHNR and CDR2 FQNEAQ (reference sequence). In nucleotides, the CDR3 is TGTGCCAGCAGCATCAATTCCTACGAGCAGTACTTC. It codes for CASSINSYEQYF.

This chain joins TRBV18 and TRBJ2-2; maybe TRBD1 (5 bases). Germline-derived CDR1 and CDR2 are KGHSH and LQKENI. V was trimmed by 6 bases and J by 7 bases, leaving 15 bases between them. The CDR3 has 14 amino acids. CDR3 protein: CASSPTGTDGELFF. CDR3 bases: TGTGCCAGCTCCCCTACAGGTACAGACGGGGAGCTGTTTTTT. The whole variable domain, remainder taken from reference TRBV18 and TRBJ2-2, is NAGVMQNPRHLVRRRGQEARLRCSPMKGHSHVYWYRQLPEEGLKFMVYLQKENIIDESGMPKERFSAEFPKEGPSILRIQQVVRGDSAAYFCASSPTGTDGELFFGEGSRLTVL.

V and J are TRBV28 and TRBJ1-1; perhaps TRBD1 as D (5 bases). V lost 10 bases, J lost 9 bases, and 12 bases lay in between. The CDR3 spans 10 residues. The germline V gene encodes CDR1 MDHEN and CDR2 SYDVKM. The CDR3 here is CATGRTKAFF. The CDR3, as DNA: TGTGCCACCGGCCGGACAAAAGCTTTCTTT.

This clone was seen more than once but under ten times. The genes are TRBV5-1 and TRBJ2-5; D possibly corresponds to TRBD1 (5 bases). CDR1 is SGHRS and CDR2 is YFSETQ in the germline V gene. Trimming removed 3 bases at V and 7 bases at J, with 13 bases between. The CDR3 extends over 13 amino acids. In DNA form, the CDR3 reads TGCGCCAGCAGCTCAGGGTTATCAAGGACCCAGTACTTC. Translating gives CASSSGLSRTQYF. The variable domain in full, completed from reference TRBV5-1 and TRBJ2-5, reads KAGVTQTPRYLIKTRGQQVTLSCSPISGHRSVSWYQQTPGQGLQFLFEYFSETQRNKGNFPGRFSGRQFSNSRSEMNVSTLELGDSALYLCASSSGLSRTQYFGPGTRLLVL.